This TCR beta chain was captured in a study of OX40 agonist ivuxolimab in advanced cancers. For the study at large: Patients received ivuxolimab, an agonistic anti-OX40 (CD134) antibody. Each patient was given ivuxolimab into a vein every 2 weeks, at 0.01 to 10 mg/kg.

Assay: immunoSEQ multiplex PCR; the TCRdb copy retains only in-frame clones and omits some. Of about 35,000 clones listed, about 82% are singletons. General study results and limits: Expanded peripheral T-cell antigen specificity went undetermined. Nonresponders included some who also had low normalized T-cell clonal expansion.

Trimming left V 8 bases short and J 0 bases short, with 11 bases between. CDR1 and CDR2 from the germline V gene are MNHEY and SMNVEV (reference sequence). The CDR3 totals 14 residues. Remarks on this clone: Its specificity is not known.

The source was CD4+ or CD8+ T cells sorted from blood, collected in a trial of the OX40 agonist ivuxolimab. V gene TRBV27 combines with J gene TRBJ1-5; no definite D call. The receptor was isolated from an adult with an advanced solid tumor such as melanoma, head and neck, liver or kidney cancer. The CDR3 reads CASRLGTSNQPQHF. The DNA of the CDR3 is TGTGCCAGCCGCTTGGGCACTAGCAATCAGCCCCAGCATTTT.